These 15 T cell receptor beta chains were sequenced from one sample in a study of lymphopenia after photon versus proton radiotherapy. Assay: immunoSEQ multiplex PCR; the TCRdb copy retains only in-frame clones and omits some. This sample has tens of thousands of clones, with about nine tenths found just once. This sample comprised peripheral blood, obtained from a patient treated with proton-based radiotherapy. All receptors come from a woman aged 55-75 years with cholangiocarcinoma. Some clones in this sample may be carry-over from other donors' samples.

The chain uses TRBV15 and TRBJ1-5; D uncertain. V shed 0 bases and J shed 7 bases, with 7 bases lying between them. Germline CDR1 is LNHNV and CDR2 is YYDKDF (reference sequence). The CDR3 extends over 13 amino acids. CDR3 amino acids: CATSRDGVQPQHF. DNA for the CDR3: TGTGCCACCAGCAGAGATGGAGTACAGCCCCAGCATTTT. Looking up the rest from reference TRBV15 and TRBJ1-5 gives the full variable domain: DAMVIQNPRYQVTQFGKPVTLSCSQTLNHNVMYWYQQKSSQAPKLLFHYYDKDFNNEADTPDNFQSRRPNTSFCFLDIRSPGLGDTAMYLCATSRDGVQPQHFGDGTRLSIL.

V gene TRBV25-1 combines with J gene TRBJ2-2, with TRBD2 identical over 14 bases. J lost 7 bases, V lost 6 bases, and 4 bases had no gene match. This CDR3 contains 15 residues. Germline CDR1 reads MGHDK; CDR2 reads SYGVNS. CDR3 loop: CASRGTSGSDGELFF. The DNA of the CDR3 is TGTGCCAGCAGAGGGACTAGCGGGAGTGACGGGGAGCTGTTTTTT.

The chain joins TRBV6-5 to TRBJ2-7; 10 bases align to TRBD1. Germline V gives CDR1 MNHEY, CDR2 SVGAGI. The CDR3 sequence is 15 residues long. Trimming removed 7 bases from V and 6 bases from J; junction bases left unmatched: 12. The CDR3, as DNA: TGTGCCAGCAAGCGGGCAAGACAGGGGGCGAGCGAGCAGTACTTC. Its protein is CASKRARQGASEQYF.

In its sample, this clone was seen a few times. The chain couples TRBV6-4 to TRBJ1-6; 7 nucleotides agree with TRBD1. The CDR3 length is 20 residues. The V and J ends lost 9 bases and 0 bases, in that order; junction bases with no gene match: 20. Germline V gene sequence: CDR1 MRHNA, CDR2 SNTAGT. CDR3 in amino acids: CARVNSGGRLSSSYNSPLHF. The CDR3 DNA sequence: TGTGCCAGGGTTAACTCAGGGGGTCGTCTGTCGAGCTCCTATAATTCACCCCTCCACTTT.

This sequence joins TRBV10-2 and TRBJ2-3; tentative D call: TRBD1 (5 bases). V was clipped by 6 bases and J by 3 bases, with 13 bases between them. Germline lookup yields CDR1 WSHSY and CDR2 SAAADI. The CDR3 has 14 residues. Written as DNA, the CDR3 is TGCGCCAGCAGGTCAGGGCGGACGACAGATACGCAGTATTTT. Translated, it gives CASRSGRTTDTQYF.

The chain employs TRBV29-1 and TRBJ1-2, with D possibly TRBD1 on 5 matching bases. The V gene's germline CDR1 is SQVTM and CDR2 ANQGSEA. The ends were cut back, 3 bases at V and 5 bases at J, with 13 bases in the middle. The CDR3 extends over 13 amino acids. The CDR3 loop is CSVEWGVRYGYTF. The CDR3, as DNA: TGCAGCGTTGAGTGGGGGGTAAGGTATGGCTACACCTTC.

This clone was observed once. The CDR3 here is CASSFQGNQPQHF. The CDR3 DNA follows: TGTGCCAGCAGTTTCCAGGGGAATCAGCCCCAGCATTTT. The chain combines TRBV27 with TRBJ1-5; TRBD1 is a possible D gene (6 bases). This CDR3 is 13 amino acids long. CDR1 MNHEY and CDR2 SMNVEV come from the germline V gene (reference sequence). Trimming removed 3 bases at V and 4 bases at J, with 7 bases between.

The gene calls are TRBV5-1 and TRBJ1-4; the D gene is possibly TRBD1 (5 bases). V lost 1 base to trimming and J lost 5 bases, with 15 bases between them. Germline lookup yields CDR1 SGHRS and CDR2 YFSETQ. This CDR3 region has 16 residues. The CDR3 reads CASSLLGTAQNEKLFF. In nucleotides, the CDR3 is TGCGCCAGCAGCTTGCTTGGGACGGCGCAGAATGAAAAACTGTTTTTT.

The rearrangement uses TRBV19 and TRBJ2-3, with TRBD1 matching 10 bases. Germline V lookup: CDR1 LNHDA, CDR2 SQIVND (reference sequence). Germline trimming cut 5 bases from V and 4 bases from J; bases unmatched to any gene: 6. The CDR3 is 15 amino acids. The CDR3 DNA is TGTGCCAGTAGTTCCGGGACAGGGGATTCAGATACGCAGTATTTT. Its protein product is CASSSGTGDSDTQYF. Full variable domain (rest looked up from reference TRBV19 and TRBJ2-3): DGGITQSPKYLFRKEGQNVTLSCEQNLNHDAMYWYRQDPGQGLRLIYYSQIVNDFQKGDIAEGYSVSREKKESFPLTVTSAQKNPTAFYLCASSSGTGDSDTQYFGPGTRLTVL.

The rearrangement uses TRBV18 and TRBJ2-2, with D possibly matching TRBD2 (7 bases). The CDR3 extends over 17 amino acids. V gave up 1 base and J gave up 2 bases, with 14 bases separating them. CDR1 is KGHSH and CDR2 is LQKENI in the germline V gene. CDR3 sequence: CASSPLKGGGNTGELFF. As DNA, the CDR3 is TGTGCCAGCTCACCACTCAAGGGAGGGGGAAACACCGGGGAGCTGTTTTTT.

The chain recombines TRBV2 with TRBJ1-2; TRBD1 is a possible D gene (6 bases). In germline, CDR1 is SNHLY, CDR2 FYNNEI. The V gene lost 5 bases and the J gene lost 3 bases, with 10 bases spanning the gap. The CDR3 consists of 13 residues. The chain's CDR3 is CASSPTGYYGYTF. The CDR3 coding sequence is TGTGCCAGCAGTCCGACAGGATACTATGGCTACACCTTC. The full variable domain, in which reference TRBV2 and TRBJ1-2 provide the parts outside the CDR3, is EPEVTQTPSHQVTQMGQEVILRCVPISNHLYFYWYRQILGQKVEFLVSFYNNEISEKSEIFDDQFSVERPDGSNFTLKIRSTKLEDSAMYFCASSPTGYYGYTFGSGTRLTVV.

This clone was seen only a few times. The chain combines TRBV14 with TRBJ1-6; D ambiguous. Germline V lookup: CDR1 SGHDN, CDR2 FVKESK. The V gene lost 4 bases and the J gene lost 7 bases, with 11 bases spanning the gap. CDR3 length equals 14 residues. CDR3 coding DNA: TGTGCCAGCAGCCTAGGGTTCGCCAATTCACCCCTCCACTTT. This codes for CASSLGFANSPLHF.

Regarding this clone: Other nucleotide sequences in the sample specify the same CDR3. The chain has TRBV11-2 and TRBJ2-7; a possible D gene is TRBD2 (6 bases). The germline V and J ends were trimmed by 5 bases and 6 bases, with 11 bases remaining between them. Germline CDR1 SGHAT, CDR2 FQNNGV. The CDR3 consists of 12 residues. The CDR3, as DNA: TGTGCCAGCAGCCCTCAGGGAGGCGAGCAGTACTTC. Amino acid sequence: CASSPQGGEQYF. The variable domain in full, with the rest retrieved from reference TRBV11-2 and TRBJ2-7, is EAGVAQSPRYKIIEKRQSVAFWCNPISGHATLYWYQQILGQGPKLLIQFQNNGVVDDSQLPKDRFSAERLKGVDSTLKIQPAKLEDSAVYLCASSPQGGEQYFGPGTRLTVT.

CDR3 DNA: TGTGCCATCAGTCGACTAGCGGACGCCACCACAGATACGCAGTATTTT. It is translated as CAISRLADATTDTQYF. The chain employs TRBV10-3 and TRBJ2-3; the match to TRBD2 covers 9 bases. Germline CDR1 and CDR2: ENHRY and SYGVKD. V shed 5 bases, J shed 2 bases, and the junction held 8 bases outside the gene matches. The CDR3 runs to 16 residues.

The rearrangement joins TRBV11-2 to TRBJ1-2; D ambiguous. V was clipped by 1 base and J by 4 bases, with 10 bases between them. CDR1 is SGHAT, CDR2 FQNNGV, per germline. This CDR3 has 14 amino acids. The CDR3 bases are TGTGCCAGCAGCTTAGCGCTGCAAGGCTATGGCTACACCTTC. Protein: CASSLALQGYGYTF.